These 11 T cell receptor beta chains share one sample of origin, sequenced in a study of blood T cell repertoires in COVID-19. Clones were sequenced by immunoSEQ multiplex PCR, and TCRdb holds only the in-frame ones, with some missing. The sample includes just under 350,000 clones, 88% of them seen just once. Source material: peripheral blood. Receptor source: a woman between 70 and 85 years old with COVID-19, enrolled during active disease.

The chain combines TRBV5-1 with TRBJ2-5; 7 bases are shared with TRBD1. Losses at the gene ends were 4 bases for V and 4 bases for J; bases not matched to a gene: 7. In germline, CDR1 is SGHRS, CDR2 YFSETQ. CDR3 length: 14 residues. The chain's CDR3 is CASSEGASGETQYF. The CDR3 bases are TGCGCCAGCAGCGAGGGGGCTAGTGGAGAGACCCAGTACTTC.

The chain uses TRBV11-3 and TRBJ2-3, with 7 nucleotides matching TRBD1. CDR1 is SGHNT and CDR2 is YENEEA in the germline V gene. The CDR3 length is 15 residues. The junction had 3 bases not matched to a gene; V was cut back by 3 bases and J by 0 bases. CDR3 amino acids: CASSLGDSSTDTQYF. The CDR3 DNA reads as TGTGCCAGCAGCTTGGGGGACAGCAGCACAGATACGCAGTATTTT. Filled out from reference TRBV11-3 and TRBJ2-3, the complete variable domain reads EAGVVQSPRYKIIEKKQPVAFWCNPISGHNTLYWYLQNLGQGPELLIRYENEEAVDDSQLPKDRFSAERLKGVDSTLKIQPAELGDSAVYLCASSLGDSSTDTQYFGPGTRLTVL.

The chain links TRBV6-5 to TRBJ2-5; 7 nucleotides agree with TRBD2. This CDR3 contains 15 residues. CDR1 and CDR2 from the germline V gene are MNHEY and SVGAGI. Losses at the gene ends were 1 base for V and 1 base for J; bases not matched to a gene: 3. CDR3 region: CASSYLSGGQETQYF. In DNA form, the CDR3 reads TGTGCCAGCAGTTACTTATCGGGGGGCCAAGAGACCCAGTACTTC.

J is TRBJ1-5 and V is TRBV20-1, with 7 nucleotides matching TRBD1. This CDR3 has 15 amino acids. Trimming removed 3 bases from V and 1 base from J; junction bases left unmatched: 6. Germline CDR1 and CDR2: DFQATT and SNEGSKA (reference sequence). Written as DNA, the CDR3 is TGCAGTGCTAGTGATAACAGGGGCAGCAATCAGCCCCAGCATTTT. It specifies CSASDNRGSNQPQHF.

V and J are TRBV7-9 and TRBJ2-5, with 8 bases fitting TRBD2. Germline loops: CDR1 SEHNR, CDR2 FQNEAQ (reference sequence). V dropped 7 bases and J dropped 0; count of bases not matched to a gene: 7. CDR3 length: 15 amino acids. In DNA form, the CDR3 reads TGTGCCAGCACCGACTGGCGGGGGGACCAAGAGACCCAGTACTTC. Translation: CASTDWRGDQETQYF.

The gene calls are TRBV6-5 and TRBJ2-1, with 10 positions matching TRBD2. CDR1 is MNHEY and CDR2 is SVGAGI in the germline V gene. V lost 0 bases to trimming and J lost 5 bases; unmatched junction nucleotides: 1. The CDR3 consists of 15 residues. In DNA form, the CDR3 reads TGTGCCAGCAGTTACTCGACTAGCGGGCACAATGAGCAGTTCTTC. As protein: CASSYSTSGHNEQFF.

The chain employs TRBV4-1 and TRBJ1-4; D is possibly TRBD1 (6 bases). CDR3 length equals 17 residues. V was pared by 1 base and J by 7 bases, with 19 bases between. Germline V CDR1 and CDR2: MGHRA, YSYEKL. The CDR3 nucleotides are TGCGCCAGCAGCCAAGCCCGGTGGGCAGGGGTAGGTGAAAAACTGTTTTTT. Translating gives CASSQARWAGVGEKLFF.

The chain links TRBV29-1 to TRBJ1-1; TRBD1 agrees at 7 bases. Losses at the gene ends were 1 base for V and 1 base for J; bases not matched to a gene: 3. Per germline, CDR1 SQVTM and CDR2 ANQGSEA. The CDR3 consists of 14 residues. This CDR3 is CSVEAQGGNTEAFF. The CDR3 nucleotides read TGCAGCGTTGAAGCTCAGGGGGGGAACACTGAAGCTTTCTTT.

The genes are TRBV7-2 and TRBJ1-6; 9 bases are shared with TRBD1. V lost 5 bases and J lost 11; bases outside the gene matches: 10. The CDR3 length is 15 residues. The V gene's germline CDR1 is SGHTA and CDR2 FQGNSA. The CDR3 nucleotides are TGTGCCAGCAGCACCCGTCCCGGACAGGGGACACCCCTCCACTTT. This gives the protein CASSTRPGQGTPLHF.

This clone occurred once. This chain joins TRBV30 and TRBJ2-3, with 8 bases aligning to TRBD1. The CDR3 covers 14 residues. Germline trimming cut 4 bases from V and 5 bases from J; bases unmatched to any gene: 8. Germline V lookup: CDR1 GTSNPN, CDR2 SVGIG (reference sequence). CDR3 sequence: CAWTRTGWGDTQYF. In DNA form, the CDR3 reads TGTGCCTGGACCCGGACAGGGTGGGGAGATACGCAGTATTTT.

The V gene is TRBV9, the J gene TRBJ2-7; 8 nucleotides match TRBD2. CDR3 length equals 15 residues. V shed 1 base and J 4 bases; nucleotides not matched to a gene: 7. Germline-derived CDR1 and CDR2 are SGDLS and YYNGEE. The CDR3 reads CASSVSSGGVYEQYF. The CDR3 region has the DNA TGTGCCAGCAGCGTATCCAGCGGGGGTGTTTACGAGCAGTACTTC.